This T cell receptor (beta chain) was captured in a study of blood T cell repertoires in COVID-19. Turning to the study itself: Cohort 3 recovered donors had two negative PCRs, clearance, or symptom resolution. Nucleic acid was either cDNA or gDNA, and it came from T cells, B-cell-depleted T cells, or PBMCs.

Ages ranged from about 18 to 89 years, with residence in 24 US areas. Germline V gives CDR1 MNHEY, CDR2 SMNVEV (reference sequence). J gave up 2 bases and V 2 bases, and 3 bases lay outside the gene matches. This CDR3 spans 15 amino acids. Original handling: Reference gene primer amplification yielded estimated nucleated cell counts. Clones were sequenced by immunoSEQ multiplex PCR, and TCRdb holds only the in-frame ones, with some missing. The DNA was the basis for D and trimming; V, J and clone size are from that table. The repertoire holds 200,000 to 250,000 clones, with roughly nine tenths as singletons.

The clonotype comes from a woman between 50 and 59 years old in a cohort exposed to, infected with or recovered from COVID-19 (not recorded which). Sequenced input: PBMCs or T cells enriched from blood (not recorded which). The chain has TRBV27 and TRBJ1-1, with TRBD1 matching over 9 bases. As DNA, the CDR3 is TGTGCCAGCAGTTTAGGCACAGGGGGCAACACTGAAGCTTTCTTT. This sequence encodes CASSLGTGGNTEAFF.